The 4 T cell receptor beta chains presented below share a single source sample, sequenced in a study of early T cells in non-severe SARS-CoV-2 infection. TCRdb itself ran the 5' RACE reads through MiXCR, one entry per CDR3 protein. The sample has around 58,000 distinct CDR3 sequences, under 15% seen once. Sequenced material: whole blood, taken at baseline. The source is an adult who was a healthcare worker with PCR-confirmed SARS-CoV-2 infection or an uninfected control (not recorded which).

This clonotype was counted only a few times. The V and J genes are TRBV5-1 and TRBJ2-6; TRBD1 agrees at 8 bases. This CDR3 spans 16 amino acids. Per the germline V gene, CDR1 is SGHRS and CDR2 is YFSETQ. With V trimmed by 5 bases and J by 1 base, 5 bases remained unmatched. CDR3 region: CASRGQGGSGANVLTF. The CDR3 region has the DNA TGCGCCAGCAGAGGACAGGGTGGATCTGGGGCCAACGTCCTGACTTTC.

This rearrangement joins TRBV5-1 to TRBJ2-3, with 8 bases aligning to TRBD1. After removal of 4 bases from V and 4 bases from J, the junction contained 11 bases not matched to a gene. The germline CDR1 and CDR2 sequences are SGHRS and YFSETQ. This CDR3 spans 16 amino acids. Here the CDR3 reads CASSPGQGGGSDTQYF. Here the CDR3 DNA reads TGCGCCAGCAGCCCAGGACAGGGTGGGGGGTCAGATACGCAGTATTTT.

This clonotype was found a few times. The rearrangement uses TRBV11-1 and TRBJ2-3, with 13 bases lining up with TRBD2. With V trimmed by 8 bases and J by 3 bases, 2 bases remained unmatched. The CDR3 covers 14 residues. Germline V CDR1 and CDR2: SGHAT, FQDESV (reference sequence). CDR3 nucleotide sequence: TGTGCCAGCCGGACTAGCGGGGGAACAGATACGCAGTATTTT. Protein product: CASRTSGGTDTQYF. Drawing the rest from reference TRBV11-1 and TRBJ2-3, the complete variable domain is EAEVAQSPRYKITEKSQAVAFWCDPISGHATLYWYRQILGQGPELLVQFQDESVVDDSQLPKDRFSAERLKGVDSTLKIQPAELGDSAMYLCASRTSGGTDTQYFGPGTRLTVL.

V gene TRBV6-6 combines with J gene TRBJ2-1; 11 nucleotides align to TRBD2. The CDR3 covers 15 residues. With 5 bases clipped from V and 6 bases from J, the junction kept 6 bases outside the gene matches. Germline V gives CDR1 MNHNY, CDR2 SVGAGI (reference sequence). The CDR3 spells CASSPGTSGTNEQFF. The CDR3 DNA follows: TGTGCCAGCAGTCCCGGGACTAGCGGCACCAATGAGCAGTTCTTC.